The 3 T cell receptor beta chains in this list originate from one sample, sequenced in a study of shared clonotypes between healthy human individuals. Only in-frame clones appear in the TCRdb table, and some are missing; sequencing was by immunoSEQ multiplex PCR. Altogether about 670,000 clones are present, 55% to 75% being singletons, with the ten largest covering 1.8%. Material for sequencing was memory CD4+ T cells sorted from blood. The subset denotes: CD45RA-negative fraction. All receptors come from a woman in her 30s in good health.

The chain uses TRBV7-2 and TRBJ2-5; D gene ambiguous. The CDR3 is 13 residues long. Per the germline V gene, CDR1 is SGHTA and CDR2 is FQGNSA. V shed 4 bases and J shed 2 bases, with 8 bases lying between them. In DNA form, the CDR3 reads TGTGCCAGCAGCTACGGACCTCAAGAGACCCAGTACTTC. This gives the protein CASSYGPQETQYF.

The chain recombines TRBV28 with TRBJ2-7; D gene uncertain. The CDR3 is made up of 14 amino acids. Germline V gives CDR1 MDHEN, CDR2 SYDVKM. The V end was cut by 6 bases, the J end by 7 bases, with 19 bases between. Here the CDR3 DNA reads TGTGCCAGCAGCCCCCCGGGCACCAAGAGGGAGCAGTACTTC. Residues: CASSPPGTKREQYF.

V and J are TRBV4-1 and TRBJ1-1; tentative D call: TRBD1 (6 bases). This CDR3 comprises 14 residues. The germline CDR1 and CDR2 sequences are MGHRA and YSYEKL. The V end was cut by 5 bases, the J end by 1 base, with 11 bases between. The CDR3 sequence is CASSARGQNTEAFF. CDR3 in DNA: TGCGCCAGCAGCGCACGGGGACAGAACACTGAAGCTTTCTTT.